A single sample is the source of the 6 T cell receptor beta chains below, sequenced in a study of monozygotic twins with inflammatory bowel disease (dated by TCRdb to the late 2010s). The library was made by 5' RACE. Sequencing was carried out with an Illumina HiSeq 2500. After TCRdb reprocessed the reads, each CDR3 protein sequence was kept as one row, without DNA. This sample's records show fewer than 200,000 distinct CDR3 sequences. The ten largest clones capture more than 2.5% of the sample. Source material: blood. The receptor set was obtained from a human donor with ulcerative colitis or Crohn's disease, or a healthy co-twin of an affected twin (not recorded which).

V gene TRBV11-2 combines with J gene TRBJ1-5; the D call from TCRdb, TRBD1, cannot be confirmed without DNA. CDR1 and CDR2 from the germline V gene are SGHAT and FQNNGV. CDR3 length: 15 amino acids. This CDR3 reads CASSVGTGGSPPQHF.

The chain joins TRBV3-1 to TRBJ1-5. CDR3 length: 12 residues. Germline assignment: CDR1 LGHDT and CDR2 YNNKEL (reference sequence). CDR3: CASSQARQPQHF.

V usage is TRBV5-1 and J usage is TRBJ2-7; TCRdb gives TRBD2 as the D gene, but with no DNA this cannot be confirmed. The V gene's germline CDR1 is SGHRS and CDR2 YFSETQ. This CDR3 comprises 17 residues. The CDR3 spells CASSLEVSAGPSDEQYF.

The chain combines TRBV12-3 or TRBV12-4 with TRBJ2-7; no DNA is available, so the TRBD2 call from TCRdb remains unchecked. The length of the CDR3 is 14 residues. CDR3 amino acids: CASSLILGSYEQYF.

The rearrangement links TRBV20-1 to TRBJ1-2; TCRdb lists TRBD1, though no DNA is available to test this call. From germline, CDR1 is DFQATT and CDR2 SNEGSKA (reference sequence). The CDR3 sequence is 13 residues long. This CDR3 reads CSARTGFSYGYTF.

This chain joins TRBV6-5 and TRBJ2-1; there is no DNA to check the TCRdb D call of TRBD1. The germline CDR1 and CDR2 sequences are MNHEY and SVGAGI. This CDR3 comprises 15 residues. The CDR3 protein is CASSYSHDSYNEQFF.